This T cell receptor beta chain comes out of a study of neurological immune-mediated disorders. This clonotype came up many times. Unsorted libraries were generated from 2 million PBMCs. These cells had been stored in RNAlater at -80 C. Synthesis of cDNA was accomplished via 5'RACE employing 10-nucleotide random UMIs. From the 5' RACE reads, TCRdb called clonotypes with MiXCR, one entry per CDR3 protein. This repertoire shows some 50,000 distinct CDR3 sequences, 25% found once; its top ten account for 20% to 30%. The CDR3 contains 14 residues. V shed 4 bases and J shed 3 bases, with 12 bases lying between them. CDR1 is MNHNY, CDR2 SVGAGI, per germline (reference sequence).

This chain joins TRBV6-6 and TRBJ2-5; the D gene is possibly TRBD2 (6 bases). The source material was PBMCs. This clonotype originated in a woman in her seventies in good health. Written as DNA, the CDR3 is TGTGCCAGCAGTTTTAGCGGCCGGGAAGAGACCCAGTACTTC. Its protein product is CASSFSGREETQYF.